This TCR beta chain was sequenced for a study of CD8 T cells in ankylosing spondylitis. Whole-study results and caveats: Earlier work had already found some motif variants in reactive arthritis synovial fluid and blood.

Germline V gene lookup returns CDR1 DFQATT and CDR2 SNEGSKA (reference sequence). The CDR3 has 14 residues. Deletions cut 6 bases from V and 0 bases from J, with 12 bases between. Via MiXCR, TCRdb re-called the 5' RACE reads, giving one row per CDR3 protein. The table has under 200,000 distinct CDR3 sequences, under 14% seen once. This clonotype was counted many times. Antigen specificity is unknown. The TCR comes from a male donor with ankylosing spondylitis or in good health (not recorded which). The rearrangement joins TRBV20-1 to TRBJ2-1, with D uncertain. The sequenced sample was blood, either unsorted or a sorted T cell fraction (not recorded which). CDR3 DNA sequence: TGCAGTGCGGAAGAGGCTAGCTCCTACAATGAGCAGTTCTTC. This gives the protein CSAEEASSYNEQFF.